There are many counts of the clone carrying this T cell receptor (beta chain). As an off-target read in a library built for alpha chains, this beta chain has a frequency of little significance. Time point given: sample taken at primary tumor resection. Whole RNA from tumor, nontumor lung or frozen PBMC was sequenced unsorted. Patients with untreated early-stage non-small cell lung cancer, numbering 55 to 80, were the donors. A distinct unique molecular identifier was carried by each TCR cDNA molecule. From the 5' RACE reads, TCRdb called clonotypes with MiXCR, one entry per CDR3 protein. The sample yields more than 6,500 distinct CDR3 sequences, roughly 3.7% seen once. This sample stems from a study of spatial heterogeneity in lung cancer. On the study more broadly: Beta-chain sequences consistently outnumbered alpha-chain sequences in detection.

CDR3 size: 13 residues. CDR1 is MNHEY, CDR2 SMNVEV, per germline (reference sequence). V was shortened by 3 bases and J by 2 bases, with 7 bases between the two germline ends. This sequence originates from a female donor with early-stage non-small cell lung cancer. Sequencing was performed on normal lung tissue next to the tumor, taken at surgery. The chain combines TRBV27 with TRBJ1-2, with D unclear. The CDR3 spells CASSFEGNYGYTF. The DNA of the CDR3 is TGTGCCAGCAGTTTTGAGGGCAACTATGGCTACACCTTC.